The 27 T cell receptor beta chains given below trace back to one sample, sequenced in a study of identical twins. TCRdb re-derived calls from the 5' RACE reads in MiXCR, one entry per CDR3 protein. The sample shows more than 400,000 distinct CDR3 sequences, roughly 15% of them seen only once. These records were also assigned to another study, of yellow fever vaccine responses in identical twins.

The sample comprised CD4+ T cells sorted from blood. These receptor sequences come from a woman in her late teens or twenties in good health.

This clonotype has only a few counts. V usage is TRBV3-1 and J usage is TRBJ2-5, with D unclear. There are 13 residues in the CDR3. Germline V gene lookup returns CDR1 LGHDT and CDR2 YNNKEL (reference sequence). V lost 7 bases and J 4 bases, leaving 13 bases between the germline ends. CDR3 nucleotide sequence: TGTGCCAGCAACCTTGGTCCAGCAGAGACCCAGTACTTC. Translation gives CASNLGPAETQYF.

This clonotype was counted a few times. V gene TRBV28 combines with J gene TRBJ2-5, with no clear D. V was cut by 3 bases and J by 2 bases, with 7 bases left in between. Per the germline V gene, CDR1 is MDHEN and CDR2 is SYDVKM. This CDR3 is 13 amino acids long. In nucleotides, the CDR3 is TGTGCCAGCAGTTTTCCAGAACAAGAGACCCAGTACTTC. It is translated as CASSFPEQETQYF. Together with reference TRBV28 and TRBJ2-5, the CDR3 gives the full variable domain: DVKVTQSSRYLVKRTGEKVFLECVQDMDHENMFWYRQDPGLGLRLIYFSYDVKMKEKGDIPEGYSVSREKKERFSLILESASTNQTSMYLCASSFPEQETQYFGPGTRLLVL.

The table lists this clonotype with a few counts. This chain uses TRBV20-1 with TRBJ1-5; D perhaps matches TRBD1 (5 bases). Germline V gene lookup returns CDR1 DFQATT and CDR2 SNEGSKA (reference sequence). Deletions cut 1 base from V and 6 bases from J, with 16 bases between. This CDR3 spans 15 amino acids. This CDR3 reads CSARGGGDHGQPQHF. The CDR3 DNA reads TGCAGTGCTAGAGGGGGCGGGGACCACGGTCAGCCCCAGCATTTT.

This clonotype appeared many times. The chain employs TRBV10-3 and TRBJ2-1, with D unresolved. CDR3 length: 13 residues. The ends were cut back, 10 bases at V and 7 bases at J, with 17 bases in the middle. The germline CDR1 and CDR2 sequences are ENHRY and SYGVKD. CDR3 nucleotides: TGTGCCACCCTGACATGGGGTGTGAATGAGCAGTTCTTC. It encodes CATLTWGVNEQFF.

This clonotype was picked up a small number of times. The CDR3 coding sequence is TGCGCCAGCAGCCAAGTAGGTCGGAAGGAGCAGTTCTTC. It codes for CASSQVGRKEQFF. The chain carries TRBV4-1 and TRBJ2-1; no clear D gene. The CDR3 has 13 amino acids. Looked up from germline, CDR1 is MGHRA and CDR2 is YSYEKL. Trimming pared 1 base from V and 10 bases from J, leaving 11 bases between.

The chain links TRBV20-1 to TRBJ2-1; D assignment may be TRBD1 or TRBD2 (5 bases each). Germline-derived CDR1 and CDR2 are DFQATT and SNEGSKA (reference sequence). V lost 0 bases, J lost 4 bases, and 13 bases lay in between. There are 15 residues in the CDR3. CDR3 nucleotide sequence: TGCAGTGCTAGAGAAGGTTTGGGGGAATACAATGAGCAGTTCTTC. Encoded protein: CSAREGLGEYNEQFF.

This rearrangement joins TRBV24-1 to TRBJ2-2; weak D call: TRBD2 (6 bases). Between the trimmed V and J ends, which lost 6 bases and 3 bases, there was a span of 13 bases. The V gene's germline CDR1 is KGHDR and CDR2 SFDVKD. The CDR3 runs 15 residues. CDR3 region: CATSTTSPDTGELFF. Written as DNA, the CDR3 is TGTGCCACCAGTACAACTAGCCCGGACACCGGGGAGCTGTTTTTT.

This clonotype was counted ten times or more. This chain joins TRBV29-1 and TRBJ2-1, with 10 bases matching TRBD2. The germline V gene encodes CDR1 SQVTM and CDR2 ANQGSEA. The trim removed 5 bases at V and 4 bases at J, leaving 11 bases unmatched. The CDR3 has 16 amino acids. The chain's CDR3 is CSVNTHLAGAYNEQFF. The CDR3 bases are TGCAGCGTTAACACCCATCTAGCGGGAGCGTACAATGAGCAGTTCTTC.

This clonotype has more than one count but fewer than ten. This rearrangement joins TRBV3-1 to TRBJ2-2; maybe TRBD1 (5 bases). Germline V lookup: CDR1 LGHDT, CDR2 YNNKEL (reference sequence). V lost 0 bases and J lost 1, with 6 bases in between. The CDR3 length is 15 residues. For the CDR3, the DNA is TGTGCCAGCAGCCAAGATGACAGGAACACCGGGGAGCTGTTTTTT. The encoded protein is CASSQDDRNTGELFF.

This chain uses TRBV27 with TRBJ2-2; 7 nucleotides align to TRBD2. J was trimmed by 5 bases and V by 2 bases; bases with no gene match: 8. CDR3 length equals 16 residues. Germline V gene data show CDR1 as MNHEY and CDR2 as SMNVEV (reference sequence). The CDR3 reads CASSLKGGSWTGELFF. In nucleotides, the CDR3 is TGTGCCAGCAGTTTAAAAGGCGGGAGTTGGACCGGGGAGCTGTTTTTT.

In nucleotides, the CDR3 is TGTGCCAGCCTCAGGGGGGAAGAGACCCAGTACTTC. Residues: CASLRGEETQYF. This chain uses TRBV2 with TRBJ2-5, with D possibly being TRBD1 (7 bases). CDR1 and CDR2 (germline): SNHLY, FYNNEI. V lost 8 bases to trimming and J lost 3 bases, with 10 bases between them. The CDR3 is 12 residues long.

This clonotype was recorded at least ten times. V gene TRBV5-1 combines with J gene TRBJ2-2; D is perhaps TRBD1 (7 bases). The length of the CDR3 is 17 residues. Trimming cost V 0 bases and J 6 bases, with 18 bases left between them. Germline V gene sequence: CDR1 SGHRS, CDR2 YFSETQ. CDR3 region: CASSLGTTGEASGELFF. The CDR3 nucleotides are TGCGCCAGCAGCTTGGGGACTACAGGGGAAGCTTCCGGGGAGCTGTTTTTT.

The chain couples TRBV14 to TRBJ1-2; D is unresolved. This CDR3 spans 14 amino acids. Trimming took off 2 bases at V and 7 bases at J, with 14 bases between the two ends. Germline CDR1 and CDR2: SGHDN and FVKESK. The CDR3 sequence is CASSQSASLGGYTF. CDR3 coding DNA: TGTGCCAGCAGCCAAAGCGCCAGCCTCGGTGGCTACACCTTC.

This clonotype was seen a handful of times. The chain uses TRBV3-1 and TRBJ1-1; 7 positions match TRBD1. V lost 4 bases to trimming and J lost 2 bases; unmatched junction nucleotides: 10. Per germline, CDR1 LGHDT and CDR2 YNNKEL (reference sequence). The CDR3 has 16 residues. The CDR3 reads CASSPNRGPSNTEAFF. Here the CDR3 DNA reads TGTGCCAGCAGCCCCAACAGGGGACCCTCAAACACTGAAGCTTTCTTT.

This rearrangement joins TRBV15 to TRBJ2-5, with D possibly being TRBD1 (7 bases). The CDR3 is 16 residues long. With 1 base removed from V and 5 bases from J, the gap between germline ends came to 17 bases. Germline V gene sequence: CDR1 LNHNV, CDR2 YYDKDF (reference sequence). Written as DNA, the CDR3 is TGTGCCACCAGCAGAGGACCCCAGGGGGAGGATGAGACCCAGTACTTC. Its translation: CATSRGPQGEDETQYF.

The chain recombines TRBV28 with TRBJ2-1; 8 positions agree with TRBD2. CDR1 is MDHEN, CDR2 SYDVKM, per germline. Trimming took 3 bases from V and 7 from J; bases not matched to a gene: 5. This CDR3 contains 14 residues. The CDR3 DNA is TGTGCCAGCAGTTTTTCGGGGGGGAGGAATGAGCAGTTCTTC. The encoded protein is CASSFSGGRNEQFF. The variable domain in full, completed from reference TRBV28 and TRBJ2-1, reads DVKVTQSSRYLVKRTGEKVFLECVQDMDHENMFWYRQDPGLGLRLIYFSYDVKMKEKGDIPEGYSVSREKKERFSLILESASTNQTSMYLCASSFSGGRNEQFFGPGTRLTVL.

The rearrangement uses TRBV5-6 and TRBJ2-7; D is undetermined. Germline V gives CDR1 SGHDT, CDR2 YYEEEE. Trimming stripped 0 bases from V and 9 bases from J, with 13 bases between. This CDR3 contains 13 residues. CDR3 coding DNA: TGTGCCAGCAGCTTGGGGACGGTCCCTGGGCAGTACTTC. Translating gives CASSLGTVPGQYF.

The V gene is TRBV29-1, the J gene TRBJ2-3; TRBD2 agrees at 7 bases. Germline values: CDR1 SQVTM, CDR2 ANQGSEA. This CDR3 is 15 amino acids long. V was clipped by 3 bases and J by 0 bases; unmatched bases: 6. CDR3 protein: CSVDRRGSSTDTQYF. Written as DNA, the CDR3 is TGCAGCGTTGACCGGCGGGGGTCTAGCACAGATACGCAGTATTTT.

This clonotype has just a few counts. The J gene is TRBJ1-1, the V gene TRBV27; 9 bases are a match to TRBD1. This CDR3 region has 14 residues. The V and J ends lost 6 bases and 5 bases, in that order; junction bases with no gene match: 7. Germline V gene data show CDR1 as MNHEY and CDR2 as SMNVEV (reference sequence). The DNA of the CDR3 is TGTGCCAGCAGACGCGGACAGGGGAGGACTGAAGCTTTCTTT. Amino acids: CASRRGQGRTEAFF.

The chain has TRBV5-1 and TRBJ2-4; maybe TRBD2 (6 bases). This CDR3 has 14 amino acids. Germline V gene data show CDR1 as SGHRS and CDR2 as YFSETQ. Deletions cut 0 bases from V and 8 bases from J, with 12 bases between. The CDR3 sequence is CASSLGGGEDIQYF. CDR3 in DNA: TGCGCCAGCAGCTTGGGAGGAGGGGAGGACATTCAGTACTTC.

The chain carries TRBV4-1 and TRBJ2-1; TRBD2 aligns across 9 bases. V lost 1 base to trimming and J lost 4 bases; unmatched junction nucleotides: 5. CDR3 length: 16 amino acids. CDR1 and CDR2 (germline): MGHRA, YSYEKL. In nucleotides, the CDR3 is TGCGCCAGCAGCCAAGGCCAGACTAGCGGTTACAATGAGCAGTTCTTC. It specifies CASSQGQTSGYNEQFF.

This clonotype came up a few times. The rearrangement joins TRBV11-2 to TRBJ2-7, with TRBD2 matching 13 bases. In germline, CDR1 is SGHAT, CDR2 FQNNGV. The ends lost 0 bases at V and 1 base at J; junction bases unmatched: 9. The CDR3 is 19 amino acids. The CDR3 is CASSLDRWTSGSHSYEQYF. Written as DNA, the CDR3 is TGTGCCAGCAGCTTAGATCGCTGGACTAGCGGGAGCCATTCCTACGAGCAGTACTTC.

The CDR3 coding sequence is TGTGCCAGCAGCAAAAGTCAGGATAGGTTCGTTACGCAGTATTTT. This gives the protein CASSKSQDRFVTQYF. The gene calls are TRBV21-1 and TRBJ2-3. TRBV21-1 is assigned pseudogene status. This CDR3 is 15 amino acids long.

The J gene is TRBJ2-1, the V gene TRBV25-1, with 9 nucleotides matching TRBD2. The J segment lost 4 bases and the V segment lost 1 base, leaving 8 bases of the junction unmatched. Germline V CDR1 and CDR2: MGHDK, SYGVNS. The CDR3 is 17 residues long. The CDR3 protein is CASSESAGGPGYNEQFF. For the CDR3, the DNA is TGTGCCAGCAGTGAATCTGCGGGGGGGCCGGGTTACAATGAGCAGTTCTTC. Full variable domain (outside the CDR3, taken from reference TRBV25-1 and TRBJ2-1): EADIYQTPRYLVIGTGKKITLECSQTMGHDKMYWYQQDPGMELHLIHYSYGVNSTEKGDLSSESTVSRIRTEHFPLTLESARPSHTSQYLCASSESAGGPGYNEQFFGPGTRLTVL.

The CDR3 is CSAGENYGYTF. DNA for the CDR3: TGCAGTGCTGGGGAAAACTATGGCTACACCTTC. This chain links TRBV20-1 with TRBJ1-2; D is unclear. Germline CDR1 DFQATT, CDR2 SNEGSKA (reference sequence). The CDR3 is 11 residues long. V lost 5 bases and J lost 2, with 6 bases in between.

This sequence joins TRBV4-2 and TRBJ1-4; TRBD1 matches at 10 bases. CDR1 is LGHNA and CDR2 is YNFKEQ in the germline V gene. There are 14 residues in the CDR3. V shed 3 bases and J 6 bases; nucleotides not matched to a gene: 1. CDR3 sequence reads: CASSQGQGYEKLFF. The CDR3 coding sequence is TGTGCCAGCAGCCAGGGACAGGGGTATGAAAAACTGTTTTTT.

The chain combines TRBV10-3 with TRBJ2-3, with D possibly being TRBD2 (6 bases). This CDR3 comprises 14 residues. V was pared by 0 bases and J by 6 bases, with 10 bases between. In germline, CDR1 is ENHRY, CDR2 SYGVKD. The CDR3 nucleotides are TGTGCCATCAGTGAGTCGACCGCGGGGGATACGCAGTATTTT. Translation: CAISESTAGDTQYF.